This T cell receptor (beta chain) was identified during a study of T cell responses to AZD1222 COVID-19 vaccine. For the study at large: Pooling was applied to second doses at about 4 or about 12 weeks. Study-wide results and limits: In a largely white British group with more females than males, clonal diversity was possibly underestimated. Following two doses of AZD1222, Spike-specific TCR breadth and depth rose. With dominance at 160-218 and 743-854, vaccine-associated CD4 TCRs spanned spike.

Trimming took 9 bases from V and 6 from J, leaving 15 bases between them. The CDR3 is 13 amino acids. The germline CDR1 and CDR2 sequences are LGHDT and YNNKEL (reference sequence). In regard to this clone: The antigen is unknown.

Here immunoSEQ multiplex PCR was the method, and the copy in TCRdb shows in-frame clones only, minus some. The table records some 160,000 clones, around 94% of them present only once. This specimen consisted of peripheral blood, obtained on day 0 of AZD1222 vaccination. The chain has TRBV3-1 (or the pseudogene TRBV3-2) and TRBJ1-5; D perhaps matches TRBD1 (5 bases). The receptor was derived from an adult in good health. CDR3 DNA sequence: TGTGCCAGTGCGACGGCAGGGAGTCAGCCCCAGCATTTT. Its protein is CASATAGSQPQHF.